This T cell receptor (beta chain) was captured by sequencing in a study of vaccination effects on CD4 cells after COVID-19. Study-wide background: Post-vaccine sampling took place a median of 72 days after the second dose.

Notes on this clone: The antigen remains undetermined.

General study results and limits: Researchers report that only 1 of 255 vaccine-induced clones in healthy vaccinees cross-reacted with common cold coronaviruses.

The assay was immunoSEQ multiplex PCR, and TCRdb's table has in-frame clones only and misses some. The table lists about 32,000 clones, about 70% of them singletons, with 12% in the top ten. Using viral peptide pools, the ViraFEST assay grew out antigen-specific CD4+ T cells prior to sequencing. Cultured cells yielded isolated CD4+ T cells after about ten days. Of the BNT162b2 and mRNA-1273 vaccines, participants received two doses of one or the other. Every well got a few million PBMC, which were grown with around 10 IU/ml IL-2 and 10 ug/ml peptides. Fresh IL-2-containing medium replaced half the medium on days 3 and 7. The CDR3 has 11 residues. The germline gives CDR1 MNHEY, CDR2 SVGEGT. With 2 bases removed from V and 7 bases from J, the gap between germline ends came to 6 bases.

The V call is TRBV6-2 or TRBV6-3, the J call TRBJ2-7; a weak D match, TRBD2 (5 bases). The sequenced sample was CD4+ T cells from PBMCs cultured with HCoV-229E spike peptides, obtained after COVID-19 vaccination. This TCR was sampled from a human donor who received a COVID-19 vaccine. The CDR3: CASSYRGEQYF. The CDR3 DNA follows: TGTGCCAGCAGTTACCGAGGGGAGCAGTACTTC.